The entry below gives a single T cell receptor (beta chain) sequence along with its context. Its antigen has not been determined. Per-nucleotide qualities are absent, and no much larger clonotype sits a single base away. This sample was included in a study of blood T cell repertoires in COVID-19 (dated by TCRdb to 2019 to 2021). Broadly, across the study: Samples from collaborators originated in the United States, Italy and Spain and spanned both the acute and convalescent phases of COVID-19. The material from the prospective study consisted of cDNA or gDNA derived from T cells, B-cell-depleted T cells, or PBMCs. The dataset comprised deeply sampled blood TCRbeta repertoires from subjects exposed to, actively infected with, or recovered from COVID-19. The repertoires were released in a freely available public database meant as a resource for research on the immune response to SARS-CoV-2. Samples were obtained from the ongoing ImmuneRACE study (first 160 participants) and from about 1,300 subjects provided by 6 global collaborators. Nearly every sample came with metadata listing a de-identified subject ID, COVID-19 status, age in years and sex. Where available, HLA class I and class II types were taken from metadata supplied by the sample provider and were not determined by assay-based typing. Results the study describes overall, beyond this receptor: The amount of clinical and demographic metadata varied by source and participant and was provided uncurated.

The CDR3 goes from the cysteine to the phenylalanine over 15 residues. Only CDR3 DNA is held: 45 bases, read in frame from base 1. CDR1 and CDR2 are read off the germline V gene (reference sequence) as LNHNV and YYDKDF. V drops 0 bases and J drops 4 bases, leaving 12 bases in between. TCRbeta CDR3 regions were amplified from genomic DNA by means of the immunoSEQ Assay, a bias-controlled multiplex PCR. As for the authors' bioinformatics: Nucleated cell counts per sample were estimated from amplification of reference gene primers within the assay. To quantify the absolute abundance of each unique TCRbeta CDR3 rearrangement, sequence reads were collapsed and filtered. For each sample, productive Simpson clonality was calculated as the square root of Simpson's diversity index across productive rearrangements. Entries here come from immuneACCESS through TCRdb and include only in-frame sequences with V and J called. Some clones fail to appear in such tables; in the studies checked, an unresolved V gene covers under half of the shortfall, and the cause of the remainder is unknown. V, J and clone size are those of that table, while D and trimming were read from the DNA. This sample has roughly 430,000 clones in its table, and 70% to 90% of those were observed once. Of the sample, roughly 2% falls within the top ten clones.

Enrolling through a virtual design, the prospective study's participants ranged in age from roughly 18 to 89 years and lived across around 25 United States geographic areas. In the prospective study, participants were assigned to cohorts based on the clinical history participants reported in a screening survey and a study questionnaire. In the prospective study, whole blood, serum and a nasopharyngeal or oropharyngeal swab were collected from each participant by mobile phlebotomists. Over a roughly 2-month period, participants in the prospective study had the option of providing additional blood draws and questionnaires. Before DNA extraction, prospective study blood samples were shipped either frozen or at room temperature.

Sequencing was performed on PBMCs or T cells enriched from blood (not recorded which). Here the chain combines TRBV15 and TRBJ1-2; possibly the D gene is TRBD1, per 5 matching bases. The sequence came from a woman aged 35 to 49 with acute COVID-19. The DNA sequence follows: TGTGCCACCAGCAGAGATCCTGGGGCCTTCTATGGCTACACCTTC. It is translated as CATSRDPGAFYGYTF.